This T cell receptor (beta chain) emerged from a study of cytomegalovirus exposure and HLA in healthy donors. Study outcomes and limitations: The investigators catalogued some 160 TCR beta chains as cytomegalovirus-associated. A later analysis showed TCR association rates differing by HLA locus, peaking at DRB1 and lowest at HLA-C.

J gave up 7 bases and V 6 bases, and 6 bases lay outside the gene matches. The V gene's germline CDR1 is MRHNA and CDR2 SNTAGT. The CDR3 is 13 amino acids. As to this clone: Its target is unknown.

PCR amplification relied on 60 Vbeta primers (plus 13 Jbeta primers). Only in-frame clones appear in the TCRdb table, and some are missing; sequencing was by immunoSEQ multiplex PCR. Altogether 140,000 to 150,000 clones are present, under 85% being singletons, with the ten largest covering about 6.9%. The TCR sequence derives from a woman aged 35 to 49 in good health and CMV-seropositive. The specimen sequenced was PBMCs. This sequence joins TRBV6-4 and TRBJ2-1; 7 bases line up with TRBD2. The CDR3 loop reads CASRKDGGNEQFF. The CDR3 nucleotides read TGTGCCAGCAGAAAGGACGGGGGGAATGAGCAGTTCTTC.